Given below is one TCR beta chain in context. Its antigen is not known. Within the sample, other DNA sequences also encode this same CDR3. Germline CDR1 is SGHRS and CDR2 is YFSETQ. This CDR3 comprises 14 residues. Trimming removed 0 bases from V and 5 bases from J; junction bases left unmatched: 4. The data derive from a study of T cell responses to AZD1222 COVID-19 vaccine. Study summary: It was second doses at about 4 or about 12 weeks that were pooled. Findings and caveats of the study: Baseline serology detected seropositivity in only six or seven AZD1222 recipients. Reports say nearly half of spike-specific TCRs go after unmutated variant regions.

Sequenced by immunoSEQ multiplex PCR; TCRdb stores in-frame clones only, minus some. The table records about 100,000 clones, about 88% of them present only once. The chain links TRBV5-1 to TRBJ2-5; 7 nucleotides line up with TRBD1. This clonotype was obtained from an adult in good health. The starting material was peripheral blood, obtained on day 0 of AZD1222 vaccination. This CDR3 is CASSLGRGQETQYF. CDR3 sequence (DNA): TGCGCCAGCAGCTTGGGTAGGGGGCAGGAGACCCAGTACTTC. Variable domain in full (rest from reference TRBV5-1 and TRBJ2-5): KAGVTQTPRYLIKTRGQQVTLSCSPISGHRSVSWYQQTPGQGLQFLFEYFSETQRNKGNFPGRFSGRQFSNSRSEMNVSTLELGDSALYLCASSLGRGQETQYFGPGTRLLVL.